This T cell receptor (beta chain) was sequenced in a study of T cells in Graves' hyperthyroidism and ophthalmopathy. Study-wide findings and caveats: Ophthalmopathy was told apart from stable hyperthyroidism by a 13 V-J model. Prediction of ophthalmopathy progression came a median roughly 6.7 months pre-onset.

CDR1 MGHRA and CDR2 YSYEKL come from the germline V gene. This CDR3 spans 17 amino acids. J lost 0 bases, V lost 0 bases, and 4 bases had no gene match. Template material for amplifying TCR beta CDR3 regions consisted of RNA transcripts. HTBI primers were employed in a first-round RT-PCR of the TCR CDR3. TCRdb analysed the multiplex PCR reads with MiXCR anew, one entry per CDR3 protein. This table has 96,000 or so distinct CDR3 sequences, 51% appearing once. This clonotype has a count of ten or more. Its antigen is undetermined. The sequencing input was blood. The J gene is TRBJ2-2, the V gene TRBV4-1, with 7 bases lining up with TRBD1. The receptor comes from a woman aged 40 to 50 with Graves' hyperthyroidism. This CDR3 is CASSQDRQGANTGELFF. Written as DNA, the CDR3 is TGCGCCAGCAGCCAAGATCGTCAGGGGGCGAACACCGGGGAGCTGTTTTTT.